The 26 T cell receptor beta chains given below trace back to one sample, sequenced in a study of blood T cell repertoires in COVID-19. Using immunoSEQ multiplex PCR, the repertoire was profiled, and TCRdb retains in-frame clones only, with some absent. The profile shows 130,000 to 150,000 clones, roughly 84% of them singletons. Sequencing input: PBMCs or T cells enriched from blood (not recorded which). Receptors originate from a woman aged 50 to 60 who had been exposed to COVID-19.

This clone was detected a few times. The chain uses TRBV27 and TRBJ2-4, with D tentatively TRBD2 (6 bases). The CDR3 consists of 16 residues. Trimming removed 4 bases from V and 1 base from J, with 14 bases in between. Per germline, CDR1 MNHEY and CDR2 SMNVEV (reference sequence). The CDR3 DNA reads TGTGCCAGCAGTTCCCCAGCGGGTATGGCCAAAAACATTCAGTACTTC. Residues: CASSSPAGMAKNIQYF.

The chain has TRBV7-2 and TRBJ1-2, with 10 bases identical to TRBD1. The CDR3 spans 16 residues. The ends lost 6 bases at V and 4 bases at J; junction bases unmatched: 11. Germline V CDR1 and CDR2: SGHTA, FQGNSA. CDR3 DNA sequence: TGTGCCAGCAGGGCACTGGGACAGGGGACGTTCTATGGCTACACCTTC. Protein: CASRALGQGTFYGYTF.

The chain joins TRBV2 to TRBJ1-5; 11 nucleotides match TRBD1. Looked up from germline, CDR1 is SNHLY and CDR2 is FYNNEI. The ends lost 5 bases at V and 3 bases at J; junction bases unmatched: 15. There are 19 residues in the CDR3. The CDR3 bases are TGTGCCAGCAGTCCTCGCCCGGGACAGGGGGAATTAGACAATCAGCCCCAGCATTTT. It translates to CASSPRPGQGELDNQPQHF.

The CDR3 coding sequence is TGCGCCAGCAGCAGGGCAGGGGGCGACGAGCAGTACTTC. The encoded protein is CASSRAGGDEQYF. The V gene is TRBV5-1, the J gene TRBJ2-7; 8 bases match TRBD1. V lost 4 bases to trimming and J lost 5 bases; unmatched junction nucleotides: 5. The CDR3 totals 13 residues. CDR1 SGHRS and CDR2 YFSETQ come from the germline V gene.

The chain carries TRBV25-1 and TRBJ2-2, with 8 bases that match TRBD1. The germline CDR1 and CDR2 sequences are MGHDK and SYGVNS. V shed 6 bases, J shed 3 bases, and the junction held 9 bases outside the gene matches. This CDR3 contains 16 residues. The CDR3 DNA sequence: TGTGCCAGCAGGACCCAGGGGGCGCGTGACACCGGGGAGCTGTTTTTT. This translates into CASRTQGARDTGELFF.

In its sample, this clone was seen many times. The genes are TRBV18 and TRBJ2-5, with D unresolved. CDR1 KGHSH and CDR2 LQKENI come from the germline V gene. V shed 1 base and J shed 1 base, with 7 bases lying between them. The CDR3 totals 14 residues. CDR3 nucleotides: TGTGCCAGCTCACCACGGGCTGGCCAAGAGACCCAGTACTTC. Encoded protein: CASSPRAGQETQYF.

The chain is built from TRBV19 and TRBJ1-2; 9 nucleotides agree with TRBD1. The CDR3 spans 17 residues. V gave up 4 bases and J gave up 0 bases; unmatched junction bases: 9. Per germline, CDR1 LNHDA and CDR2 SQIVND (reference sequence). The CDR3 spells CASSTGQGKGANYGYTF. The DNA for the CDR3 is TGTGCCAGTAGTACTGGACAGGGGAAGGGAGCTAACTATGGCTACACCTTC.

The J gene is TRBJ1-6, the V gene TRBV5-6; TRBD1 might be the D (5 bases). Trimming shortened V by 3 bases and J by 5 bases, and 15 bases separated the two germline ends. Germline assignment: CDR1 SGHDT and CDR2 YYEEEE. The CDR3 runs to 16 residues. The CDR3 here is CASSWWGRVNNSPLHF. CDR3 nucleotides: TGTGCCAGCAGCTGGTGGGGCAGAGTTAATAATTCACCCCTCCACTTT.

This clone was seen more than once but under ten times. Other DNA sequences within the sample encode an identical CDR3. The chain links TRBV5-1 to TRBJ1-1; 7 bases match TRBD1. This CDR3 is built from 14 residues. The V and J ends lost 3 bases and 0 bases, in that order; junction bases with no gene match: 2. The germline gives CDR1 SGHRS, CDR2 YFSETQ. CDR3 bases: TGCGCCAGCAGCTCGGGACAGTTGAACACTGAAGCTTTCTTT. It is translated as CASSSGQLNTEAFF.

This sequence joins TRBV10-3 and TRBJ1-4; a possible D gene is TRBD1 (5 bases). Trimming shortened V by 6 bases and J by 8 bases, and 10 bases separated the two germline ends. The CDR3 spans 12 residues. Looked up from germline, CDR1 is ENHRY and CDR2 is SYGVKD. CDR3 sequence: CAIRGEGEKLFF. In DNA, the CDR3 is TGTGCCATCAGGGGGGAGGGCGAAAAACTGTTTTTT.

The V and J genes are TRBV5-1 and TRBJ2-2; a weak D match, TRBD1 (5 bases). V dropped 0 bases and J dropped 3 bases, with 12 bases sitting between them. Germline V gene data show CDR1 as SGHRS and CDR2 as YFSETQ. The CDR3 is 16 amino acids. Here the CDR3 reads CASSLGAGPYTGELFF. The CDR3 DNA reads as TGCGCCAGCAGCTTGGGGGCAGGGCCTTACACCGGGGAGCTGTTTTTT.

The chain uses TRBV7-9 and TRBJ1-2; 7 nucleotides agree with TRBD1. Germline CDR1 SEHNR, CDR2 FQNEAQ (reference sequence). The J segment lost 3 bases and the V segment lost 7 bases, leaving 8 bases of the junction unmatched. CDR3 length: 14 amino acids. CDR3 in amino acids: CASTALRGDYGYTF. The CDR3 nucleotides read TGTGCCAGCACCGCACTCAGGGGGGACTATGGCTACACCTTC.

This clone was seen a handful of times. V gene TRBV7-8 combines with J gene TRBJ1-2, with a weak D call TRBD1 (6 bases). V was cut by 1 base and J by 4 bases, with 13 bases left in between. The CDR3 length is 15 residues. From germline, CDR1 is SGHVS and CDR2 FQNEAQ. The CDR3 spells CASSLETGTFYGYTF. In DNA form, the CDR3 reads TGTGCCAGCAGCTTAGAAACAGGGACCTTCTATGGCTACACCTTC.

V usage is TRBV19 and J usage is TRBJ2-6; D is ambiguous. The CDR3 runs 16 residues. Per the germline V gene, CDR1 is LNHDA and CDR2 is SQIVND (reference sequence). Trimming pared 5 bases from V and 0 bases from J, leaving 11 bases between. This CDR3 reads CASSSGRISGANVLTF. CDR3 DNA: TGTGCCAGTAGTTCCGGTCGCATCTCTGGGGCCAACGTCCTGACTTTC.

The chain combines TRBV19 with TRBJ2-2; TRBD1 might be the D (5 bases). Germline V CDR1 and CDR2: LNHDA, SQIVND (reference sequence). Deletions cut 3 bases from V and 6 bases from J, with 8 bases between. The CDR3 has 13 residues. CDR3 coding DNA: TGTGCCAGTAGTATTGGACACCCCGGGGAGCTGTTTTTT. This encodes CASSIGHPGELFF.

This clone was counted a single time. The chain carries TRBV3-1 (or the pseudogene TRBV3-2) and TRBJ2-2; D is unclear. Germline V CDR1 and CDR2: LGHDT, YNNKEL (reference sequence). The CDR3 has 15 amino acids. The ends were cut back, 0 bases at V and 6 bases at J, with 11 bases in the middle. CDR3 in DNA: TGTGCCAGCAGCCAAGACGCGCGGAGTTCCGGGGAGCTGTTTTTT. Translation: CASSQDARSSGELFF.

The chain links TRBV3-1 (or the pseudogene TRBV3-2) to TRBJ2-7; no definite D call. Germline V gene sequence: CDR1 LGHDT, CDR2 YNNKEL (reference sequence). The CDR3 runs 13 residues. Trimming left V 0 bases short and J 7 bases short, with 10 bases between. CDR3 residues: CASSQDLRQEQYF. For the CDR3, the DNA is TGTGCCAGCAGCCAAGATCTGAGGCAGGAGCAGTACTTC.

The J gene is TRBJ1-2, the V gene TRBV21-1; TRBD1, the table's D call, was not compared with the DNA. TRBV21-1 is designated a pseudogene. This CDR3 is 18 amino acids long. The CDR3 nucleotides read TGTGCCAGCAGTAGCTGCCCGGGACAGGGGGCGCGAGGCTATGGCTACACCTTC. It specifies CASSSCPGQGARGYGYTF.

In DNA form, the CDR3 reads TGTGCCAGCAGGGGTCAGGGGATCCGCACAGATACGCAGTATTTT. It codes for CASRGQGIRTDTQYF. This rearrangement joins TRBV5-8 to TRBJ2-3; maybe TRBD1 (6 bases). CDR1 is SGHTS and CDR2 is YDEGEE in the germline V gene. Deletions cut 5 bases from V and 1 base from J, with 14 bases between. This CDR3 region has 15 residues.

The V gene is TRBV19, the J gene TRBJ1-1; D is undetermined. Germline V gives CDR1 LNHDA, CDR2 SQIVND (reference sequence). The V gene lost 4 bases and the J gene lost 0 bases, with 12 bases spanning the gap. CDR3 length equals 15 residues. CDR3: CASSTSFALNTEAFF. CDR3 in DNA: TGTGCCAGTAGTACCTCTTTCGCGTTGAACACTGAAGCTTTCTTT.

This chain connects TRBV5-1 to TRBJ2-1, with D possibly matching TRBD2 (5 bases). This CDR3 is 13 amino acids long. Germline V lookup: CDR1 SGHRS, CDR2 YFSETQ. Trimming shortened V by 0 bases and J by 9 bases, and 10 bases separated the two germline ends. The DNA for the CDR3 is TGCGCCAGCAGCTTGGAGCGGCCGAGTGAGCAGTTCTTC. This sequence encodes CASSLERPSEQFF.

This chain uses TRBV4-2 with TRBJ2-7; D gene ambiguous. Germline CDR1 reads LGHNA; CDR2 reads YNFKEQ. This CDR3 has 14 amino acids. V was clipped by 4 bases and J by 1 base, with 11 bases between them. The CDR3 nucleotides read TGTGCCAGCAGCCCCTTGGGCCCGTCCTACGAGCAGTACTTC. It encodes CASSPLGPSYEQYF.

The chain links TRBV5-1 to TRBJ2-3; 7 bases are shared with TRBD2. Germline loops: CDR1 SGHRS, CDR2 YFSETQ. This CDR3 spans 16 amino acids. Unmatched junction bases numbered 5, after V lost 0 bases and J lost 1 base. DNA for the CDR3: TGCGCCAGCAGCTTGGGGGAGGGCCAGGGCACAGATACGCAGTATTTT. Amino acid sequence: CASSLGEGQGTDTQYF.

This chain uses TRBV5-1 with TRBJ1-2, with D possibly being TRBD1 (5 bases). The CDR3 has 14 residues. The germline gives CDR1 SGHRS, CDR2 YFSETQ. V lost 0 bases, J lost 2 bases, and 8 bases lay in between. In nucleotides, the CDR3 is TGCGCCAGCAGCTTGGATACAGGAAACTATGGCTACACCTTC. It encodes CASSLDTGNYGYTF.

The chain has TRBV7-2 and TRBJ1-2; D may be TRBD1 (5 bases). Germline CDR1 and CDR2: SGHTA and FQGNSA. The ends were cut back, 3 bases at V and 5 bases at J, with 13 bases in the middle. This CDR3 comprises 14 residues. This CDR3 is CASSFSDTFYGYTF. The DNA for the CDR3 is TGTGCCAGCAGCTTCTCGGACACATTTTATGGCTACACCTTC.

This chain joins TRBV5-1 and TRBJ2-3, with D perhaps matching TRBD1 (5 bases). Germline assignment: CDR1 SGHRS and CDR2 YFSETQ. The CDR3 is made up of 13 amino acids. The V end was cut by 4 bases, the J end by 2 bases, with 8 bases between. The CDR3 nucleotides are TGCGCCAGCAGCACAGGTTCCACAGATACGCAGTATTTT. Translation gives CASSTGSTDTQYF.